A selection of T cell receptor beta chains follows, all from one sample in a study of Graves' ophthalmopathy and Graves' hyperthyroidism. Via MiXCR, TCRdb re-called the multiplex PCR reads, giving one row per CDR3 protein. Among 260,000 or so distinct CDR3 sequences, around 50% were seen once, and the ten largest hold roughly half. Input material: peripheral blood. Receptors originate from an adult man with Graves' ophthalmopathy. CDR3s include the opening cysteine and the closing phenylalanine or tryptophan. The D gene is left open where the match is weak. Size is stated for part of the rows, as once, few or many counts, or as a class when the clone is expanded.

DNA,CDR3,D,V,J,size
TGTGCCAGCAGCTCGGGACAGCACAATTCACCCCTCCACTTT,CASSSGQHNSPLHF,TRBD1,TRBV13,TRBJ1-6,-
TGCAGTGCTAGACAGGGGGCGAGTGGGGCCCAGCATTTT,CSARQGASGAQHF,TRBD1,TRBV20-1,TRBJ1-5,few
TGTGCCACCAGTGAGACAGGGAATGGCTACACCTTC,CATSETGNGYTF,TRBD1,TRBV24-1,TRBJ1-2,-
TGCAGTGCTAGCGCTACTTGGACTGAAGCTTTCTTT,CSASATWTEAFF,-,TRBV20-1,TRBJ1-1,few
TGCGCCAGCAGTGAGTCGGGACACCCCACTGAAGCTTTCTTT,CASSESGHPTEAFF,-,TRBV10-1,TRBJ1-1,few
TGTGCCATCAGCCGGGACAGGGACACCTCTAATGGCTACACCTTC,CAISRDRDTSNGYTF,TRBD1,TRBV10-3,TRBJ1-2,few
TGTGCCAGCAGTTACGATCCAACTAATGAAAAACTGTTTTTT,CASSYDPTNEKLFF,-,TRBV11-2,TRBJ1-4,-
TGTGCCAGCAGTTTAGGAGGTGGTCTAGCGGAATACACCGGGGAGCTGTTTTTT,CASSLGGGLAEYTGELFF,TRBD2,TRBV2,TRBJ2-2,-
TGTGCCAGCAGCTTAGAACAGGGGGCACGGACCGGGGAGCTGTTTTTT,CASSLEQGARTGELFF,TRBD1,TRBV7-9,TRBJ2-2,few
TGTGCCAGCAGTGAATGGGGACAATACACTGAAGCTTTCTTT,CASSEWGQYTEAFF,-,TRBV25-1,TRBJ1-1,-
TGTGCCAGCTCAGCACTAGCGGGGAGAGAGACCCAGTACTTC,CASSALAGRETQYF,TRBD2,TRBV28,TRBJ2-5,-
TGTGCCAGCAGCGTAGTGGAGGGACCTAACTATGGCTACACCTTC,CASSVVEGPNYGYTF,-,TRBV9,TRBJ1-2,few
TGTGCCAGCAGCTTAAGCCAAATCTATGGCTACACCTTC,CASSLSQIYGYTF,-,TRBV7-9,TRBJ1-2,-
TGCAGTGCTAGCTCTCCGTACCAAGAGACCCAGTACTTC,CSASSPYQETQYF,-,TRBV20-1,TRBJ2-5,once
TGCGCCAGCAGATTGATGGAGGGGAGTCAGCCCCAGCATTTT,CASRLMEGSQPQHF,-,TRBV5-1,TRBJ1-5,few
TGTGCCTACATGGGGAAACAGGGGTATTCTGGGGCCAACGTCCTGACTTTC,CAYMGKQGYSGANVLTF,TRBD1,TRBV11-1,TRBJ2-6,once
TGCAGTGCTAGCGGACCGGACGGTCGGGGGCCCCAGCATTTT,CSASGPDGRGPQHF,-,TRBV20-1,TRBJ1-5,-
TGTGCCAGCAGCTTAGACAGGGATTACTATGGCTACACCTTC,CASSLDRDYYGYTF,-,TRBV7-8,TRBJ1-2,many
TGTGCCAGCAGCTTAGATGGCTCGTGGGGCAGGGAGAACACTGAAGCTTTCTTT,CASSLDGSWGRENTEAFF,-,TRBV11-2,TRBJ1-1,-
TGTGCCAGCAACTTTGCAGCCCGAGATGGCTACACCTTC,CASNFAARDGYTF,-,TRBV7-9,TRBJ1-2,-
TGTGCCAGCAGCTTAGCAGGGGAAGAGGCCCAGTACTTC,CASSLAGEEAQYF,-,TRBV7-2,TRBJ2-5,-
TGTGCCAGCACCCCCCTAGGGGGAAACACCATATATTTT,CASTPLGGNTIYF,-,TRBV12-3/TRBV12-4,TRBJ1-3,many
TGTGCCAGCAGTCCACCGGGACAAAGAACTGGCTACACCTTC,CASSPPGQRTGYTF,-,TRBV6-5,TRBJ1-2,-
TGTGCCAGCAGTCCCCTTATACAGGGATTGAACACTGAAGCTTTCTTT,CASSPLIQGLNTEAFF,-,TRBV12-3/TRBV12-4,TRBJ1-1,-
TGTGCCAGCAGTGAAATGGGGGGGACCTACGAGCAGTACTTC,CASSEMGGTYEQYF,TRBD2,TRBV12-5,TRBJ2-7,-
TGTGCCAGCATCGAGGGACAGTCCTACGAGCAGTACTTC,CASIEGQSYEQYF,TRBD1,TRBV6-6,TRBJ2-7,-
TGCAGCGGGGGGACAGGGGAAGGGACCCAGTACTTC,CSGGTGEGTQYF,TRBD1,TRBV29-1,TRBJ2-5,-
TGCGGCATCAGTGAGGGAAATGAGCAGTACTTC,CGISEGNEQYF,-,TRBV10-3,TRBJ2-7,-
TGTGCCAGCGGGCAACAGGGGGCGGGGAAGGGCGAGCAGTACTTC,CASGQQGAGKGEQYF,TRBD1,TRBV9,TRBJ2-7,-
TGTGCCAGGAGGGAGGGGCCGACTAATTCACCCCTCCACTTT,CARREGPTNSPLHF,-,TRBV2,TRBJ1-6,few
TGTGCCAGCAGCCCTCCGGGGGGAATTGTTGAAGCTTTCTTT,CASSPPGGIVEAFF,-,TRBV9,TRBJ1-1,-
TGCGCCAGCAGCCGTTCCCTGGGGGAGGAAGAGACCCAGTACTTC,CASSRSLGEEETQYF,-,TRBV5-1,TRBJ2-5,-
TGCAGCGTTGAAGGGACCAGTGAAGCTTTCTTT,CSVEGTSEAFF,-,TRBV29-1,TRBJ1-1,few
TGTGCCAACAGTTCCACGGGGGGAGGGACTAACTATGGCTACACCTTC,CANSSTGGGTNYGYTF,-,TRBV24-1,TRBJ1-2,few
TGCGCCAGCAGCCAAACCGCAGGGCTCCAAGAGACCCAGTACTTC,CASSQTAGLQETQYF,-,TRBV2,TRBJ2-5,-
TGTGCCAGCAGTGACTGGCAGGGCCAAGAGACCCAGTACTTC,CASSDWQGQETQYF,-,TRBV28,TRBJ2-5,few
TGTGCCAGCAGCGTAGGACTAGCGGGCACCTACGAGCAGTACTTC,CASSVGLAGTYEQYF,TRBD2,TRBV9,TRBJ2-7,few
TGTGCCAGTAGTACGGGACAGGGGTCAGAGACCCAGTACTTC,CASSTGQGSETQYF,TRBD1,TRBV19,TRBJ2-5,few
TGCAGCGACCGAAGACAGGTGGGGGAGACCCAGTACTTC,CSDRRQVGETQYF,-,TRBV29-1,TRBJ2-5,-
TGCAGCGTTGGATCTTCAGGGTACGGAGAAGCTTTCTTT,CSVGSSGYGEAFF,-,TRBV29-1,TRBJ1-1,few
TGTGCCACCAGCAGAGATGGGCGGGAGGGGGTCAATCAGCCCCAGCATTTT,CATSRDGREGVNQPQHF,-,TRBV15,TRBJ1-5,-